This is a list of T cell receptor beta chains from one sample in a study of tumor-infiltrating lymphocytes in oesophageal squamous cell carcinoma. TCRdb ran MiXCR on the PCR reads and lists one entry per CDR3 protein. The sample yields 10,000 to 15,000 distinct CDR3 sequences, more than 40% seen once. The sequencing input was normal esophageal tissue next to the tumor. The receptor set was obtained from a male donor with esophageal squamous cell carcinoma. Each CDR3 is given with its conserved first and last residue. The D gene is left open where the match is weak. Clone size is shown for a subset of rows, as once, few, many or a class of expanded clone.

D | J | size | length | V | CDR3 | DNA
TRBD1 | TRBJ2-7 | once | 15 | TRBV7-4 | CASSAPDRGIDTQYF | TGTGCCAGCAGCGCCCCGGACAGGGGGATAGATACGCAGTACTTC
- | TRBJ2-2 | - | 14 | TRBV6-2/TRBV6-3 | CASSYEGTGGKLFF | TGTGCCAGCAGTTACGAAGGGACTGGCGGGAAGCTGTTTTTT
TRBD2 | TRBJ2-2 | - | 17 | TRBV7-3 | CASSSDGASGNTGELFF | TGTGCCAGCAGCTCCGACGGGGCTAGCGGAAACACCGGGGAGCTGTTTTTT
TRBD1 | TRBJ2-2 | - | 15 | TRBV7-6 | CASSEQGASTGELFF | TGTGCTAGCAGCGAACAGGGGGCGAGTACCGGGGAGCTGTTTTTT
- | TRBJ1-2 | - | 14 | TRBV7-2 | CASSLLGRGASYTF | TGTGCCAGCAGCTTATTAGGTAGGGGCGCGAGCTACACCTTC
TRBD1 | TRBJ2-3 | - | 10 | TRBV6-1 | CASSEDLTGF | TGTGCCAGCAGTGAAGACCTGACAGGGTTC
- | TRBJ2-7 | - | 17 | TRBV28 | CASSSPMMVVENYEQYF | TGTGCCAGCAGTTCCCCCATGATGGTCGTGGAAAACTACGAGCAGTACTTC
TRBD2 | TRBJ2-5 | once | 16 | TRBV7-6 | CASSLLTSGEGETQYF | TGTGCCAGCAGCTTGCTCACTAGCGGAGAAGGGGAGACCCAGTACTTC
- | TRBJ2-6 | - | 18 | TRBV6-2/TRBV6-3 | CASSYSRSFRSGANVLTF | TGTGCCAGCAGTTACTCGAGGTCGTTCCGCTCTGGGGCCAACGTCCTGACTTTC
TRBD1 | TRBJ1-6 | few | 13 | TRBV7-4 | CASSGQGTAEQYF | TGTGCCAGCAGCGGACAGGGTACTGCCGAGCAGTACTTT
TRBD1 | TRBJ2-7 | many | 15 | TRBV7-9 | CASSLLGTGPYEQYF | TGTGCCAGCAGCCTACTGGGGACAGGTCCCTACGAGCAGTACTTC
- | TRBJ2-1 | many | 13 | TRBV19 | CATATRIYNEQFF | TGTGCCACCGCGACTAGAATATACAATGAGCAGTTCTTC
- | TRBJ2-1 | - | 12 | TRBV7-6 | CASTPLGNEQFF | TGTGCTAGCACCCCCCTGGGGAATGAGCAGTTCTTC
TRBD1 | TRBJ1-5 | - | 16 | TRBV7-9 | CASSLGTGGLNQPQHF | TGTGCCAGCAGCTTAGGGACAGGGGGCCTCAATCAGCCCCAGCATTTT
- | TRBJ2-5 | - | 14 | TRBV12-3/TRBV12-4 | CASSLYRGGETQYF | TGTGCCAGCAGTCTATACAGGGGAGGCGAGACCCAGTACTTC
- | TRBJ2-1 | - | 13 | TRBV7-6 | CASSLRRNNEQFF | TGTGCTAGCAGCTTACGTCGAAACAATGAGCAGTTCTTC
- | TRBJ1-1 | - | 15 | TRBV7-2 | CASSSYRANSYEQYF | TGTGCCAGCAGCTCCTACCGGGCTAACTCCTACGAGCAGTACTTT
TRBD1 | TRBJ2-7 | once | 14 | TRBV4-3 | CASSLRDRDLEQYF | TGCGCCAGCAGCCTTCGGGACAGGGATCTCGAGCAGTACTTC
- | TRBJ1-6 | - | 15 | TRBV7-6 | CASSLVGLGTAPQYF | -
TRBD1 | TRBJ2-4 | - | 19 | TRBV12-5 | CASGSDRGNMILAKNIQYF | TGTGCTAGTGGTTCGGACAGGGGGAACATGATACTAGCCAAAAACATTCAGTACTTC
TRBD2 | TRBJ2-1 | medium-sized | 16 | TRBV11-2 | CASSSRLAGAYNEQFF | TGTGCCAGCAGCTCCCGTCTAGCGGGAGCTTACAATGAGCAGTTCTTC
TRBD1 | TRBJ2-7 | few | 14 | TRBV7-6 | CASSLRQGAYEQYF | TGTGCCAGCAGCCTTCGACAGGGAGCCTACGAGCAGTACTTC
- | TRBJ2-7 | - | 13 | TRBV5-1 | CASSSLGRGEQYF | TGCGCCAGCAGCTCCCTCGGCCGCGGGGAGCAGTACTTC
TRBD2 | TRBJ2-1 | - | 16 | TRBV7-8 | CASSRPGGDSDNEQFF | TGTGCCAGCAGCCGACCGGGGGGAGATTCAGACAATGAGCAGTTCTTC
- | TRBJ2-4 | - | 13 | TRBV7-3 | CASSVDREREQYF | TGTGCCAGCAGCGTCGACAGAGAACGTGAGCAGTACTTC
- | TRBJ1-1 | - | 11 | TRBV27 | CASSFGAEAFF | TGTGCCAGCAGTTTTGGTGCTGAAGCTTTCTTT
TRBD1 | TRBJ2-7 | many | 13 | TRBV27 | CASRWTGGYEQYF | TGTGCCAGCAGGTGGACAGGGGGCTACGAGCAGTACTTC
- | TRBJ2-3 | - | 16 | TRBV12-3/TRBV12-4 | CASSGTGMKATDTQYF | TGTGCCAGCAGTGGAACAGGGATGAAGGCCACAGATACGCAGTATTTT
- | TRBJ2-3 | - | 14 | TRBV11-2 | CASSPAVFTDTQYF | TGTGCCAGCAGCCCCGCGGTCTTTACAGATACGCAGTATTTT
TRBD2 | TRBJ2-7 | - | 16 | TRBV7-2 | CASSLGGGRRDSPLHF | TGTGCCAGCAGCTTAGGCGGGGGGCGGAGGGATTCACCCCTCCACTTC
- | TRBJ2-7 | medium-sized | 14 | TRBV11-1 | CASSPRDGAYEQYF | TGTGCCAGCAGCCCCCGGGACGGAGCCTACGAGCAGTACTTC